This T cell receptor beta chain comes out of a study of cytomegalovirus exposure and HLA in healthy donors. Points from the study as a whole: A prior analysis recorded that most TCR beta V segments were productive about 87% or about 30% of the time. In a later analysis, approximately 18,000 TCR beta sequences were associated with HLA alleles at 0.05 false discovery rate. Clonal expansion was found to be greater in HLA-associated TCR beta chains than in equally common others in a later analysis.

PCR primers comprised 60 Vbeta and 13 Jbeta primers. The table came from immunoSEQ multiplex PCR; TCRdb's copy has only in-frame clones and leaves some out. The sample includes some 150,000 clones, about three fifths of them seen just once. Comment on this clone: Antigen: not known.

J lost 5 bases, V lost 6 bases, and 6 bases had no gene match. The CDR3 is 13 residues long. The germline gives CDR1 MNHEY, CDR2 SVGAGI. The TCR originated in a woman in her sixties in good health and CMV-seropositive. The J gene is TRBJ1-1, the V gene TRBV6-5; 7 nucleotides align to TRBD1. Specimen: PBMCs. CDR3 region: CASSRQGGTEAFF. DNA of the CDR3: TGTGCCAGCAGCCGACAGGGCGGGACTGAAGCTTTCTTT.